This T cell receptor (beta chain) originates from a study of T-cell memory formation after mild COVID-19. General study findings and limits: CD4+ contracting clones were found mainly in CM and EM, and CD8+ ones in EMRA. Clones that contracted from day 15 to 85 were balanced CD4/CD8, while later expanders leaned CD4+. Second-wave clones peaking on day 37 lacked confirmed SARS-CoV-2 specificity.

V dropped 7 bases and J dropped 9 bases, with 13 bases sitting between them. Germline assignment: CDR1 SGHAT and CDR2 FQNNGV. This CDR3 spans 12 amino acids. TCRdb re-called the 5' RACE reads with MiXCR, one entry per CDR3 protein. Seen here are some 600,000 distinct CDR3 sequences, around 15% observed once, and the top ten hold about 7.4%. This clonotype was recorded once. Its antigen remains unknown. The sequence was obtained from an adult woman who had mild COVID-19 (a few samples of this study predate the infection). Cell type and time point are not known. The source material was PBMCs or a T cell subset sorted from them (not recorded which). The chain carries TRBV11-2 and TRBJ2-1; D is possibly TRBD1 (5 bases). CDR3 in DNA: TGTGCCAGCACTCGTCAGGGTAGTGAGCAGTTCTTC. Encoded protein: CASTRQGSEQFF.